This is a list of T cell receptor beta chains from one sample in a study of cytomegalovirus exposure and HLA in healthy donors. This table comes from immunoSEQ multiplex PCR, and its TCRdb copy is limited to in-frame clones, with some not included. This table has over 50,000 clones, more than 65% appearing once. The sequenced sample consisted of PBMCs. These receptors were collected from a man between 35 and 55 years old in good health and CMV-seropositive. Each CDR3 is given with its conserved first and last residue. Each record gives: CDR3 protein, CDR3 DNA, D gene, V gene, J gene, clone size. A D gene is named only where the DNA matches it firmly. Only some rows state a clone size, as once, few, many or a class for expanded clones.

CDR3 protein: CASSLLTGAGWEQYF
CDR3 DNA: TGTGCCAGCAGCTTGTTGACAGGGGCAGGGTGGGAGCAGTACTTC
D gene: TRBD1
V gene: TRBV5-4
J gene: TRBJ2-7
clone size: once

CDR3 protein: CASSRVSGGGETQYF
CDR3 DNA: TGTGCCAGCAGCCGGGTTAGCGGGGGAGGGGAGACCCAGTACTTC
D gene: TRBD2
V gene: TRBV5-6
J gene: TRBJ2-5
clone size: .

CDR3 protein: CAWKQGLETDTQYF
CDR3 DNA: TGTGCCTGGAAACAGGGGTTGGAGACAGATACGCAGTATTTT
D gene: TRBD1
V gene: TRBV30
J gene: TRBJ2-3
clone size: .

CDR3 protein: CAWGGQGNQPQHF
CDR3 DNA: TGTGCCTGGGGGGGACAGGGGAATCAGCCCCAGCATTTT
D gene: TRBD1
V gene: TRBV30
J gene: TRBJ1-5
clone size: once

CDR3 protein: CASTGYLYADTQYF
CDR3 DNA: TGTGCCAGCACGGGGTACCTTTACGCAGATACGCAGTATTTT
D gene: .
V gene: TRBV2
J gene: TRBJ2-3
clone size: once

CDR3 protein: CASSLTGQGNEQFF
CDR3 DNA: TGCGCCAGCAGCTTGACGGGACAGGGGAACGAGCAGTTCTTC
D gene: TRBD1
V gene: TRBV5-1
J gene: TRBJ2-1
clone size: .

CDR3 protein: CASSFLAGANYGYTF
CDR3 DNA: TGTGCCAGCAGCTTTCTCGCAGGGGCAAACTATGGCTACACCTTC
D gene: .
V gene: TRBV7-9
J gene: TRBJ1-2
clone size: few

CDR3 protein: CAINPGQAGKDTQYF
CDR3 DNA: TGTGCCATCAACCCGGGACAGGCCGGAAAAGATACGCAGTATTTT
D gene: TRBD1
V gene: TRBV10-3
J gene: TRBJ2-3
clone size: .

CDR3 protein: CASSLSGTGAYEQYF
CDR3 DNA: TGTGCCAGCAGTTTATCGGGGACAGGGGCCTACGAGCAGTACTTC
D gene: TRBD1
V gene: TRBV27
J gene: TRBJ2-7
clone size: .

CDR3 protein: CASSRSGTNHGYTF
CDR3 DNA: TGTGCCAGTAGCCGATCCGGGACAAACCATGGCTACACCTTC
D gene: .
V gene: TRBV19
J gene: TRBJ1-2
clone size: .

CDR3 protein: CASSSYGYTF
CDR3 DNA: TGTGCCAGCAGCTCTTATGGCTACACCTTC
D gene: .
V gene: TRBV7-9
J gene: TRBJ1-2
clone size: .

CDR3 protein: CASSFRDMGRDQPQHF
CDR3 DNA: TGTGCCAGCAGTTTTCGGGACATGGGACGGGATCAGCCCCAGCATTTT
D gene: .
V gene: TRBV28
J gene: TRBJ1-5
clone size: .

CDR3 protein: CASSSRGRFYGYTF
CDR3 DNA: TGTGCCAGCAGCAGCAGGGGACGCTTTTATGGCTACACCTTC
D gene: .
V gene: TRBV13
J gene: TRBJ1-2
clone size: .

CDR3 protein: CASSQTAGVGDNSPLHF
CDR3 DNA: TGCGCCAGCAGCCAGACAGCAGGGGTAGGGGACAATTCACCCCTCCACTTT
D gene: .
V gene: TRBV4-3
J gene: TRBJ1-6
clone size: few

CDR3 protein: CASSTVRNEQYF
CDR3 DNA: TGTGCCAGTAGTACAGTGAGGAACGAGCAGTACTTC
D gene: .
V gene: TRBV19
J gene: TRBJ2-7
clone size: .

CDR3 protein: CASSREGQLSGNTIYF
CDR3 DNA: TGTGCCAGCTCACGAGAGGGACAGCTCTCTGGAAACACCATATATTTT
D gene: TRBD1
V gene: TRBV18
J gene: TRBJ1-3
clone size: .

CDR3 protein: CASSLGDREAEYGYTF
CDR3 DNA: TGCGCCAGCAGCTTGGGGGATCGGGAAGCGGAGTATGGCTACACCTTC
D gene: .
V gene: TRBV5-1
J gene: TRBJ1-2
clone size: .

CDR3 protein: CAWRRETSSYEQYF
CDR3 DNA: TGTGCCTGGAGAAGGGAGACGTCGAGCTACGAGCAGTACTTC
D gene: .
V gene: TRBV30
J gene: TRBJ2-7
clone size: .

CDR3 protein: CASSSERTGRGGYTF
CDR3 DNA: TGTGCCAGCAGCTCAGAAAGGACAGGGAGGGGAGGCTACACCTTC
D gene: TRBD1
V gene: TRBV7-2
J gene: TRBJ1-2
clone size: .

CDR3 protein: CASSSGGGALMQYF
CDR3 DNA: TGCGCCAGCAGCTCCGGCGGGGGGGCTTTAATGCAGTATTTT
D gene: TRBD2
V gene: TRBV5-1
J gene: TRBJ2-3
clone size: .

CDR3 protein: CASSPSGTGVNYGYTF
CDR3 DNA: TGCGCCAGCAGCCCCTCGGGGACAGGGGTTAACTATGGCTACACCTTC
D gene: TRBD1
V gene: TRBV5-1
J gene: TRBJ1-2
clone size: .

CDR3 protein: CASSSSRSSTDTQYF
CDR3 DNA: TGTGCCAGCAGCTCCTCCCGGTCTAGCACAGATACGCAGTATTTT
D gene: .
V gene: TRBV5-4
J gene: TRBJ2-3
clone size: once

CDR3 protein: CASSLSGAIGTQYF
CDR3 DNA: TGTGCCAGCAGTCTCAGCGGGGCGATAGGGACCCAGTACTTC
D gene: TRBD2
V gene: TRBV7-9
J gene: TRBJ2-5
clone size: few

CDR3 protein: CASIAGPSYEQYF
CDR3 DNA: TGTGCCAGCATAGCGGGGCCCTCCTACGAGCAGTACTTC
D gene: TRBD2
V gene: TRBV25-1
J gene: TRBJ2-7
clone size: .

CDR3 protein: CASRSDRSTGELFF
CDR3 DNA: TGTGCCAGCAGGTCGGACAGGTCGACCGGGGAGCTGTTTTTT
D gene: TRBD1
V gene: TRBV7-2
J gene: TRBJ2-2
clone size: few

CDR3 protein: CASSRGQGTSTEAFF
CDR3 DNA: TGTGCCAGCAGCAGAGGACAGGGGACATCCACTGAAGCTTTCTTT
D gene: TRBD1
V gene: TRBV11-3
J gene: TRBJ1-1
clone size: many

CDR3 protein: CASSLRRGLRETQYF
CDR3 DNA: TGTGCCAGCAGCTTAAGGCGGGGGCTGAGGGAGACCCAGTACTTC
D gene: .
V gene: TRBV7-2
J gene: TRBJ2-5
clone size: .

CDR3 protein: CASSLQAGAVGELFF
CDR3 DNA: TGTGCCAGCAGCTTGCAGGCAGGGGCGGTCGGGGAGCTGTTTTTT
D gene: .
V gene: TRBV5-5
J gene: TRBJ2-2
clone size: .

CDR3 protein: CASSLGGVSYNEQFF
CDR3 DNA: TGTGCCAGCAGCCTCGGGGGGGTATCCTACAATGAGCAGTTCTTC
D gene: TRBD2
V gene: TRBV5-6
J gene: TRBJ2-1
clone size: few

CDR3 protein: CASSLGGTGQPQHF
CDR3 DNA: TGTGCCAGCAGTTTAGGAGGGACGGGGCAGCCCCAGCATTTT
D gene: .
V gene: TRBV27
J gene: TRBJ1-5
clone size: .

CDR3 protein: CASSRGWDSPLHF
CDR3 DNA: TGTGCCAGCAGCCGAGGATGGGATTCACCCCTCCACTTT
D gene: .
V gene: TRBV7-2
J gene: TRBJ1-6
clone size: .

CDR3 protein: CASSLGLVGGTGELFF
CDR3 DNA: TGTGCCAGCAGCTTAGGTCTCGTGGGGGGCACCGGGGAGCTGTTTTTT
D gene: .
V gene: TRBV7-3
J gene: TRBJ2-2
clone size: .

CDR3 protein: CASSQDRGIGGKYGYTF
CDR3 DNA: TGCGCCAGCAGCCAAGATCGGGGTATCGGGGGGAAGTATGGCTACACCTTC
D gene: .
V gene: TRBV4-1
J gene: TRBJ1-2
clone size: .

CDR3 protein: CASSRDRASYEQYF
CDR3 DNA: TGTGCCAGCAGCAGGGACAGGGCATCCTACGAGCAGTACTTC
D gene: TRBD1
V gene: TRBV5-4
J gene: TRBJ2-7
clone size: .

CDR3 protein: CASSSWRHNSPLHF
CDR3 DNA: TGTGCCAGCAGCTCCTGGCGGCATAATTCACCCCTCCACTTT
D gene: .
V gene: TRBV5-8
J gene: TRBJ1-6
clone size: .

CDR3 protein: CASSQGRHLYEQYF
CDR3 DNA: TGCGCCAGCAGCCAAGGGAGGCACCTGTACGAGCAGTACTTC
D gene: .
V gene: TRBV4-3
J gene: TRBJ2-7
clone size: once

CDR3 protein: CASSPEGASGANVLTF
CDR3 DNA: TGTGCCAGCAGCCCCGAGGGGGCTTCTGGGGCCAACGTCCTGACTTTC
D gene: TRBD1
V gene: TRBV7-2
J gene: TRBJ2-6
clone size: few

CDR3 protein: CASSLSGGRGNSPLHF
CDR3 DNA: TGCGCCAGCAGCTTGTCAGGGGGCAGGGGTAATTCACCCCTCCACTTT
D gene: TRBD1
V gene: TRBV5-1
J gene: TRBJ1-6
clone size: .

CDR3 protein: CASSPRGWQGTQYF
CDR3 DNA: TGTGCCAGCAGCCCCCGGGGGTGGCAAGGGACCCAGTACTTC
D gene: .
V gene: TRBV9
J gene: TRBJ2-5
clone size: few

CDR3 protein: CASSADSLKGYTF
CDR3 DNA: TGTGCCAGTAGCGCGGACAGTTTGAAAGGCTACACCTTC
D gene: .
V gene: TRBV19
J gene: TRBJ1-2
clone size: .

CDR3 protein: CASTDRGAYNSPLHF
CDR3 DNA: TGTGCCAGTACTGACAGGGGCGCCTATAATTCACCCCTCCACTTT
D gene: TRBD1
V gene: TRBV19
J gene: TRBJ1-6
clone size: .

CDR3 protein: CASSLMGGDEKLFF
CDR3 DNA: TGTGCCAGCAGCTTGATGGGAGGGGACGAAAAACTGTTTTTT
D gene: .
V gene: TRBV5-4
J gene: TRBJ1-4
clone size: .

CDR3 protein: CASSSLAGGDEQFF
CDR3 DNA: TGTGCCAGCAGTTCTCTAGCGGGGGGGGATGAGCAGTTCTTC
D gene: TRBD2
V gene: TRBV6-4
J gene: TRBJ2-1
clone size: many

CDR3 protein: CASSVGGGAVYEQFF
CDR3 DNA: TGTGCCAGCAGCGTCGGAGGGGGGGCGGTATATGAGCAGTTCTTC
D gene: .
V gene: TRBV5-4
J gene: TRBJ2-1
clone size: .

CDR3 protein: CSVEDMRSGGTRGTQYF
CDR3 DNA: TGCAGCGTTGAAGATATGCGAAGCGGGGGGACAAGAGGGACCCAGTACTTC
D gene: TRBD2
V gene: TRBV29-1
J gene: TRBJ2-5
clone size: .

CDR3 protein: CASSPPRGATMSGYTF
CDR3 DNA: TGTGCCAGCAGTCCCCCCCGGGGGGCGACGATGAGTGGCTACACCTTC
D gene: .
V gene: TRBV7-2
J gene: TRBJ1-2
clone size: once

CDR3 protein: CASSVVQAGEQYF
CDR3 DNA: TGTGCCAGCAGCGTAGTTCAGGCAGGCGAGCAGTACTTC
D gene: .
V gene: TRBV9
J gene: TRBJ2-7
clone size: .

CDR3 protein: CASSLTGVSYEQYF
CDR3 DNA: TGTGCCAGCAGCCTGACAGGGGTCTCCTACGAGCAGTACTTC
D gene: TRBD1
V gene: TRBV5-6
J gene: TRBJ2-7
clone size: .

CDR3 protein: CASSRSVASGSHEQYF
CDR3 DNA: TGTGCCAGCAGCCGGTCGGTGGCTAGCGGGTCCCACGAGCAGTACTTC
D gene: TRBD2
V gene: TRBV7-9
J gene: TRBJ2-7
clone size: .

CDR3 protein: CASSQDLMLAQYF
CDR3 DNA: TGTGCCAGCAGCCAAGATCTAATGTTGGCGCAGTATTTT
D gene: .
V gene: TRBV4-2
J gene: TRBJ2-3
clone size: .

CDR3 protein: CSVPPWGDQETQYF
CDR3 DNA: TGCAGCGTTCCCCCGTGGGGGGACCAAGAGACCCAGTACTTC
D gene: .
V gene: TRBV29-1
J gene: TRBJ2-5
clone size: few

CDR3 protein: CASSGKTSAYEQYF
CDR3 DNA: TGTGCCAGTAGCGGCAAGACTAGTGCCTACGAGCAGTACTTC
D gene: .
V gene: TRBV19
J gene: TRBJ2-7
clone size: .

CDR3 protein: CASSYGARASEQYF
CDR3 DNA: TGTGCCAGCAGTTACGGCGCTAGAGCCTCCGAGCAGTACTTC
D gene: .
V gene: TRBV6-5
J gene: TRBJ2-7
clone size: .

CDR3 protein: CASSPRDREDRDTDQPQHF
CDR3 DNA: TGTGCCAGCAGCCCCCGTGACAGGGAAGACCGGGACACTGATCAGCCCCAGCATTTT
D gene: TRBD1
V gene: TRBV7-8
J gene: TRBJ1-5
clone size: once